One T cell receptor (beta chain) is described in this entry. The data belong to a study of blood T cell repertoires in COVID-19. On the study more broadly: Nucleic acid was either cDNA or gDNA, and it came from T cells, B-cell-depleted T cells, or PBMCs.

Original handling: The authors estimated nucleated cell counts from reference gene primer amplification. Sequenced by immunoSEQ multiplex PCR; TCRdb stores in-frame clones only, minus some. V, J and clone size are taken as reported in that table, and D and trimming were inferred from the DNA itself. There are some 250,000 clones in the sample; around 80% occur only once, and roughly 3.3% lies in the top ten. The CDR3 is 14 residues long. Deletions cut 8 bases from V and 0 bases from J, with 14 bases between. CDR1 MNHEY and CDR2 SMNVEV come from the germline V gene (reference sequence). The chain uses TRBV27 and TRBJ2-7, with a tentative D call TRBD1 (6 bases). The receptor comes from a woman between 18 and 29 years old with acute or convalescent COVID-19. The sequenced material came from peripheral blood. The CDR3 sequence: CASRRTGSSYEQYF. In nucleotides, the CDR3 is TGTGCCAGCCGGAGAACAGGGAGCTCCTACGAGCAGTACTTC.